The text below deals with one T cell receptor beta chain. In this sample, this clonotype turned up many times. Its antigen has not been determined. No clone much larger than this one lies a single base away; base qualities are absent. The treatment or condition label corresponds to: allogeneic hematopoietic cell transplantation with graft depleted of TCRalphabeta T cells and CD19 B cells. The children who served as transplant recipients had been given grafts of TCRalphabeta/CD19-depleted allogeneic hematopoietic cells. Receptor libraries were prepared by PCR. TCRdb shows the sequencer as Illumina HiSeq 2500. TCR libraries were prepared with molecular barcoding, using unique molecular identifiers to normalize TCRbeta repertoire quantification. TCRdb reworked the public reads: Q25 trimming with fastp, MiXCR clone assembly, productive beta chains retained. Rows are combined by CDR3 protein, so each entry shows the most common genes and DNA. Within this sample are hundreds of thousands of distinct CDR3 sequences, with 11% of them counted one time only. The top ten constitute 28% of the sample.

The record originates from a study of T-cell reconstitution after alpha-beta-depleted transplantation in children (dated by TCRdb to between 2015 and 2016). The study in broad terms: T-cell immune reconstitution after TCRalphabeta/CD19-depleted allogeneic hematopoietic cell transplantation in children was quantitatively tracked in the study by means of TCR repertoire profiling. Summary of the overall study and its limitations: The frequencies of hyperexpanded clones fell over the following months, and after one year, T-cell counts and TCRbeta diversity were mostly attributed to newly produced T cells. In some patients, the high TCRbeta diversity seen at day 60 was put down to recipient T cells and intrathymic progenitors that had survived conditioning. The apparently early recovery of alphabetaT-cell counts about two months after transplant reportedly depended on only several hundred rapidly expanded clones that came from non-depleted graft cells.

Germline trimming amounts to 1 base on V and 7 bases on J, with 2 as the count of junction bases outside the gene matches. The germline V gene gives CDR1 as SGDLS and CDR2 as YYNGEE. The CDR3 contains 14 residues, cysteine and phenylalanine counted. Only the CDR3 part of the read is kept: 42 bases, read in frame from the first base. This specimen was PBMCs, taken before TCRalphabeta/CD19-depleted stem cell transplant. The V and J segments used are TRBV9 and TRBJ2-2, with 9 bases in between that match TRBD2. This sequence was found in a child younger than two with acute myeloid leukemia, due to receive a stem cell transplant. The nucleotide sequence is TGTGCCAGCAGCGTACTAGCGGGACACGGGGAGCTGTTTTTT. Its translation is CASSVLAGHGELFF.